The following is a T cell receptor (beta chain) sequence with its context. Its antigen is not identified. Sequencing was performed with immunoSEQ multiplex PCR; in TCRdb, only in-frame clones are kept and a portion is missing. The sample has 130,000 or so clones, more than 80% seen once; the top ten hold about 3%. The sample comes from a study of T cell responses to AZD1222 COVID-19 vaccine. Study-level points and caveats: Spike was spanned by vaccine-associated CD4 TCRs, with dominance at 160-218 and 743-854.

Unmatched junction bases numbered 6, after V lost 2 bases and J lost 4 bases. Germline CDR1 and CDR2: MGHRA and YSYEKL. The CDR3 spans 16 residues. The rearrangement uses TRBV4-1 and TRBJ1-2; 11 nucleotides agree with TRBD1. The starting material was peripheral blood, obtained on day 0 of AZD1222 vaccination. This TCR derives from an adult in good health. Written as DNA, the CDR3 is TGCGCCAGCAGCCAACCCCGGACAGGGGGCGGCTATGGCTACACCTTC. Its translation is CASSQPRTGGGYGYTF.